This entry lists 32 T cell receptor beta chains sequenced from one sample in a study of T cell repertoires in cytomegalovirus infection. MiXCR was run by TCRdb on the reads, yielding one entry per CDR3 protein. The data show more than 650,000 distinct CDR3 sequences, approximately 40% seen once. Sample: PBMCs. All receptors come from a human donor in good health (CMV status not recorded). Some clones in this sample may be carry-over from other donors' samples.

V usage is TRBV27 and J usage is TRBJ2-7, with TRBD1 matching over 9 bases. Trimming removed 2 bases from V and 3 bases from J; junction bases left unmatched: 5. CDR1 and CDR2 from the germline V gene are MNHEY and SMNVEV (reference sequence). This CDR3 contains 15 residues. The CDR3 region is CASSLQGTGIYEQYF. DNA of the CDR3: TGTGCCAGCAGTTTACAAGGGACAGGGATCTACGAGCAGTACTTC.

A note on this clonotype: The junction differs from germline at one of its ends, possibly a read error. V usage is TRBV6-6 and J usage is TRBJ2-7; a possible D gene is TRBD2 (5 bases). CDR3 length: 16 residues. Germline V gene lookup returns CDR1 MNHNY and CDR2 SVGAGI (reference sequence). The CDR3 DNA reads as TGTGCCAGCATTTACTCGACCGGGAATGGGGCCTACGAGCAGTACTTC. Protein: CASIYSTGNGAYEQYF.

This clonotype was observed a handful of times. The gene calls are TRBV29-1 and TRBJ2-7; 8 nucleotides match TRBD1. Germline assignment: CDR1 SQVTM and CDR2 ANQGSEA. Trimming at V came to 6 bases and at J to 3 bases, leaving 13 bases not matched to a gene. The CDR3 extends over 15 amino acids. CDR3: CSVSPGGQQSYEQYF. DNA of the CDR3: TGCAGCGTGAGCCCAGGGGGCCAACAGAGCTACGAGCAGTACTTC.

V usage is TRBV6-6 and J usage is TRBJ2-5; 11 bases are a match to TRBD1. Germline V lookup: CDR1 MNHNY, CDR2 SVGAGI (reference sequence). The CDR3 consists of 16 residues. V lost 6 bases, J lost 3 bases, and 9 bases stayed unmatched. The CDR3 reads CASRPQQGQGEETQYF. The CDR3 region has the DNA TGTGCCAGCAGACCCCAACAGGGACAGGGGGAAGAGACCCAGTACTTC.

The V and J genes are TRBV28 and TRBJ2-7; D is uncertain. Per the germline V gene, CDR1 is MDHEN and CDR2 is SYDVKM. V was shortened by 2 bases and J by 6 bases, with 8 bases between the two germline ends. The CDR3 sequence is 12 residues long. This CDR3 reads CASSLEDREQYF. DNA for the CDR3: TGTGCCAGCAGTTTAGAGGATCGCGAGCAGTACTTC.

There are a few counts of this clonotype. The gene calls are TRBV10-3 and TRBJ2-1; D possibly corresponds to TRBD2 (6 bases). The CDR3 loop spans 13 amino acids. Germline CDR1 reads ENHRY; CDR2 reads SYGVKD. Between the trimmed V and J ends, which lost 7 bases and 2 bases, there was a span of 9 bases. The CDR3 bases are TGTGCCATCACCCAGCGGGCCTACAATGAGCAGTTCTTC. Translated, it gives CAITQRAYNEQFF.

V gene TRBV11-3 combines with J gene TRBJ2-1; TRBD2 agrees at 9 bases. Germline V gene data show CDR1 as SGHNT and CDR2 as YENEEA. Trimming removed 5 bases from V and 7 bases from J; junction bases left unmatched: 9. The CDR3 totals 15 residues. The CDR3 nucleotides are TGTGCCAGCAGCCGTAGCGGGAGTGGGGATAATGAGCAGTTCTTC. Translated, it gives CASSRSGSGDNEQFF.

At least ten counts were recorded for this clonotype. The CDR3 DNA follows: TGTGCCAGCAGCTTCCTCTTGGGGCAGGGGGCTAGCACAGATACGCAGTATTTT. Its protein is CASSFLLGQGASTDTQYF. This rearrangement joins TRBV7-9 to TRBJ2-3; TRBD1 aligns across 8 bases. Trimming took 3 bases from V and 0 from J; bases not matched to a gene: 11. The CDR3 runs 18 residues. Germline assignment: CDR1 SEHNR and CDR2 FQNEAQ (reference sequence).

V gene TRBV28 combines with J gene TRBJ1-2, with TRBD1 identical over 9 bases. CDR1 and CDR2 (germline): MDHEN, SYDVKM. With V trimmed by 4 bases and J by 2 bases, 5 bases remained unmatched. The CDR3 length is 15 residues. The CDR3 spells CASSWMGQGNYGYTF. The DNA of the CDR3 is TGTGCCAGCAGTTGGATGGGACAGGGAAACTATGGCTACACCTTC.

The CDR3 region is CASSTGTDIYGYTF. The CDR3 nucleotides read TGTGCCAGCAGCACCGGGACAGATATCTATGGCTACACCTTC. This sequence joins TRBV9 and TRBJ1-2, with 7 bases that match TRBD1. Trimming removed 4 bases from V and 4 bases from J; junction bases left unmatched: 7. In germline, CDR1 is SGDLS, CDR2 YYNGEE. The CDR3 loop spans 14 amino acids.

The table lists this clonotype with many counts. The chain has TRBV7-2 and TRBJ2-3; 8 bases match TRBD1. CDR1 is SGHTA, CDR2 FQGNSA, per germline. The CDR3 length is 15 residues. V lost 5 bases and J lost 5; bases outside the gene matches: 9. CDR3 sequence reads: CASSADRAWGDTQYF. DNA for the CDR3: TGTGCCAGCAGCGCGGACAGGGCCTGGGGAGATACGCAGTATTTT. Full variable domain (missing parts from reference TRBV7-2 and TRBJ2-3): GAGVSQSPSNKVTEKGKDVELRCDPISGHTALYWYRQSLGQGLEFLIYFQGNSAPDKSGLPSDRFSAERTGGSVSTLTIQRTQQEDSAVYLCASSADRAWGDTQYFGPGTRLTVL.

This clonotype was found a few times. This sequence joins TRBV7-9 and TRBJ2-7; a weak D match, TRBD2 (6 bases). V was trimmed by 5 bases and J by 5 bases, leaving 16 bases between them. Germline V gene data show CDR1 as SEHNR and CDR2 as FQNEAQ (reference sequence). CDR3 length equals 14 residues. The CDR3 is CASSPSSAGHEQYF. The CDR3 coding sequence is TGTGCCAGCAGCCCCTCGTCTGCGGGGCACGAGCAGTACTTC.

This clonotype was found a few times. For the CDR3, the DNA is TGTGCCAGCAGCTTAGTCCGGACCCATAGAGTCGGCTATGGCTACACCTTC. It encodes CASSLVRTHRVGYGYTF. The chain couples TRBV11-2 to TRBJ1-2; D is uncertain. V was pared by 1 base and J by 4 bases, with 19 bases between. This CDR3 comprises 17 residues. The germline gives CDR1 SGHAT, CDR2 FQNNGV.

The sample holds a few counts of this clonotype. The V call is TRBV28, the J call TRBJ2-1; 9 nucleotides align to TRBD2. The length of the CDR3 is 15 residues. CDR1 and CDR2 from the germline V gene are MDHEN and SYDVKM. V shed 3 bases and J 10 bases; nucleotides not matched to a gene: 10. CDR3 in DNA: TGTGCCAGCAGTTTCCTTGCGGGAGGGCCAGGGGAGCAGTTCTTC. Translated: CASSFLAGGPGEQFF.

CDR3: CASSLWGPNTEAFF. CDR3 nucleotide sequence: TGTGCCAGCAGTTTATGGGGGCCGAACACTGAAGCTTTCTTT. The chain couples TRBV28 to TRBJ1-1, with a tentative D call TRBD1 (5 bases). Trimming cost V 0 bases and J 1 base, with 6 bases left between them. The CDR3 runs 14 residues. Germline loops: CDR1 MDHEN, CDR2 SYDVKM.

The chain carries TRBV27 and TRBJ2-7, with 10 bases matching TRBD2. Germline assignment: CDR1 MNHEY and CDR2 SMNVEV (reference sequence). V dropped 1 base and J dropped 6; count of bases not matched to a gene: 12. The CDR3 runs to 17 residues. In nucleotides, the CDR3 is TGTGCCAGCAGTTTATGGGGAAGCGGGAGGGCCGTGGTCGAGCAGTACTTC. Translating gives CASSLWGSGRAVVEQYF.

This clonotype has just a few counts. The chain links TRBV29-1 to TRBJ2-3; TRBD2 aligns across 8 bases. The CDR3 runs to 19 residues. V shed 7 bases, J shed 0 bases, and the junction held 21 bases outside the gene matches. CDR1 and CDR2 from the germline V gene are SQVTM and ANQGSEA. Here the CDR3 DNA reads TGCAGCGCCATGCCTCGGGGCGGGGGGCTGACAGCTAGCACAGATACGCAGTATTTT. Translated: CSAMPRGGGLTASTDTQYF.

The CDR3, as DNA: TGTGCCAGCAGTGAATCCCAAGAGACCCAGTACTTC. This sequence encodes CASSESQETQYF. The chain carries TRBV12-3 or TRBV12-4 and TRBJ2-5, with no clear D. Trimming took 5 bases from V and 1 from J, leaving 5 bases between them. This CDR3 region has 12 residues.

This clonotype was counted at least ten times. The chain combines TRBV7-2 with TRBJ2-7, with D tentatively TRBD2 (7 bases). Germline V gene lookup returns CDR1 SGHTA and CDR2 FQGNSA. This CDR3 has 14 residues. V was shortened by 1 base and J by 7 bases, with 14 bases between the two germline ends. The CDR3 DNA reads TGTGCCAGCAGCTTAGGGGGGGGGGCTGGTGAGCAGTACTTC. Protein sequence: CASSLGGGAGEQYF.

There are many counts of this clonotype. V gene TRBV7-6 combines with J gene TRBJ1-6; the match to TRBD1 covers 7 bases. Losses at the gene ends were 4 bases for V and 9 bases for J; bases not matched to a gene: 6. Germline-derived CDR1 and CDR2 are SGHVS and FNYEAQ. The CDR3 runs to 14 residues. The CDR3 DNA sequence: TGTGCCAGCAGCTCATGGGACAGCCTTTCACCCCTCCACTTT. Translating gives CASSSWDSLSPLHF.

The chain links TRBV12-3 or TRBV12-4 to TRBJ2-7; D unresolved. The CDR3 spans 16 residues. V dropped 3 bases and J dropped 5 bases, with 20 bases sitting between them. Written as DNA, the CDR3 is TGTGCCAGCAGTTTTAAGGCCCGTCCTCCCTTCGACGAGCAGTACTTC. Protein product: CASSFKARPPFDEQYF.

The CDR3 nucleotides read TGTGCCAGCAGCATAATTGGGTACGAGCAGTACTTC. This codes for CASSIIGYEQYF. The gene calls are TRBV28 and TRBJ2-7; D gene uncertain. With 6 bases removed from V and 4 bases from J, the gap between germline ends came to 10 bases. CDR1 MDHEN and CDR2 SYDVKM come from the germline V gene. The CDR3 consists of 12 residues.

Only a few counts were recorded for this clonotype. The chain is built from TRBV19 and TRBJ1-2, with 7 bases that match TRBD1. The CDR3 has 14 amino acids. Trimming removed 4 bases from V and 4 bases from J; junction bases left unmatched: 6. Germline CDR1 reads LNHDA; CDR2 reads SQIVND (reference sequence). The CDR3: CASSRQGTSYGYTF. In DNA, the CDR3 is TGTGCCAGTAGTAGACAGGGAACCTCCTATGGCTACACCTTC.

This rearrangement joins TRBV7-2 to TRBJ2-1, with TRBD2 matching over 12 bases. The V gene's germline CDR1 is SGHTA and CDR2 FQGNSA. J was trimmed by 6 bases and V by 4 bases; bases with no gene match: 4. The CDR3 is 15 amino acids. CDR3 nucleotide sequence: TGTGCCAGCAGCTCGACTAGCGGGAGAGTCAATGAGCAGTTCTTC. As protein: CASSSTSGRVNEQFF.

This clonotype was observed many times. V gene TRBV7-9 combines with J gene TRBJ1-1; no reliable D call. Germline V gene sequence: CDR1 SEHNR, CDR2 FQNEAQ (reference sequence). Trimming cost V 5 bases and J 5 bases, with 18 bases left between them. This CDR3 region has 15 residues. The CDR3 bases are TGTGCCAGCAGCCCTCCTGGGTCCGTAGGAACTGAAGCTTTCTTT. Amino acid sequence: CASSPPGSVGTEAFF.

V usage is TRBV7-8 and J usage is TRBJ1-5, with D maybe TRBD1 (6 bases). V shed 5 bases and J shed 6 bases, with 17 bases lying between them. CDR1 and CDR2 (germline): SGHVS, FQNEAQ. The CDR3 has 15 residues. DNA of the CDR3: TGTGCCAGCAGCCAGGGCGGGGGGGCCAGTCAGCCCCAGCATTTT. The encoded protein is CASSQGGGASQPQHF.

The chain joins TRBV12-3 or TRBV12-4 to TRBJ1-4; D uncertain. V lost 3 bases and J 8 bases, leaving 16 bases between the germline ends. The CDR3 contains 15 residues. CDR3 loop: CASSFYGRQSEKLFF. CDR3 bases: TGTGCCAGCAGTTTCTACGGGAGGCAAAGCGAAAAACTGTTTTTT.

In this sample, this clonotype turned up many times. The V gene is TRBV7-8, the J gene TRBJ1-6, with TRBD1 identical over 11 bases. V was clipped by 5 bases and J by 2 bases; unmatched bases: 8. Germline V gene data show CDR1 as SGHVS and CDR2 as FQNEAQ. The CDR3 has 18 residues. This CDR3 is CASSPGQGAAPYNSPLHF. The CDR3 nucleotides are TGTGCCAGCAGCCCCGGACAGGGGGCGGCCCCCTATAATTCACCCCTCCACTTT.

The chain joins TRBV27 to TRBJ1-4; D unresolved. The germline V gene has CDR1 MNHEY and CDR2 SMNVEV (reference sequence). The CDR3 loop spans 18 amino acids. The V end was cut by 2 bases, the J end by 10 bases, with 26 bases between. CDR3 coding DNA: TGTGCCAGCAGTTTAAACGGTTTAATGGACGTCGGTGTGGGAAAACTGTTTTTT. Translated, it gives CASSLNGLMDVGVGKLFF.

The chain joins TRBV18 to TRBJ1-5, with no clear D. The CDR3 extends over 14 amino acids. Germline CDR1 is KGHSH and CDR2 is LQKENI. V was pared by 1 base and J by 6 bases, with 10 bases between. In nucleotides, the CDR3 is TGTGCCAGCTCACCACGGCCACGTACTCAGCCCCAGCATTTT. Translation gives CASSPRPRTQPQHF.

This clonotype was found a few times. The genes are TRBV5-1 and TRBJ2-1; D not resolved. This CDR3 contains 13 residues. Trimming pared 0 bases from V and 8 bases from J, leaving 9 bases between. Germline CDR1 is SGHRS and CDR2 is YFSETQ. CDR3 sequence reads: CASSLGVGDEQFF. As DNA, the CDR3 is TGCGCCAGCAGCTTGGGGGTTGGCGATGAGCAGTTCTTC.

This clonotype was observed at least ten times. This chain uses TRBV12-3 or TRBV12-4 with TRBJ1-2; D possibly corresponds to TRBD1 (5 bases). V lost 7 bases, J lost 8 bases, and 17 bases lay in between. The CDR3 totals 13 residues. The CDR3 DNA reads TGTGCCAGCACCGAAGGGGCAGGACGGGGCTACACCTTC. Amino acid sequence: CASTEGAGRGYTF.